A single sample is the source of the 21 T cell receptor beta chains below, sequenced in a study of human T cells and chemical hapten exposure (dated by TCRdb to 2020 to 2022). Receptor amplification or capture employed RACE. Sequenced on a NextSeq 500. TCRdb cleaned the public reads at Q25 with fastp, built clones with MiXCR and kept in-frame beta chains. Entries are consolidated by CDR3 protein sequence, retaining the most common genes and DNA. The sample table contains 75,000 to 80,000 distinct CDR3 sequences; only one count was recorded for approximately 8.1% of them. The top ten constitute 1.5% to 2% of the sample. Taken with the paper, the label for time point translates to: healthy volunteer bleed at 6 weeks. Total RNA was isolated from unfractionated whole blood collected in Tempus Blood RNA tubes. What was sequenced was whole blood. The origin of the receptors is a female donor in good health. Some clones in this sample may be carry-over from other donors' samples.

This clonotype was counted many times. This rearrangement joins TRBV28 to TRBJ1-1; D is undetermined. Germline V lookup: CDR1 MDHEN, CDR2 SYDVKM. The CDR3 covers 14 residues. V dropped 4 bases and J dropped 0 bases, with 9 bases sitting between them. DNA for the CDR3: TGTGCCAGCAGTTACCCTCCTTTGAACACTGAAGCTTTCTTT. Translating gives CASSYPPLNTEAFF.

The table lists this clonotype with many counts. This sequence joins TRBV9 and TRBJ2-3, with no clear D. The CDR3 totals 11 residues. CDR1 and CDR2 (germline): SGDLS, YYNGEE. Trimming removed 0 bases from V and 5 bases from J, with 1 base in between. The chain's CDR3 is CASSVGDTQYF. CDR3 in DNA: TGTGCCAGCAGCGTAGGAGATACGCAGTATTTT.

The CDR3 reads CASTNPGVETQYF. The CDR3 DNA is TGTGCCAGCACGAACCCTGGGGTGGAGACCCAGTACTTC. The chain has TRBV7-2 and TRBJ2-5, with unresolved D. V was cut by 7 bases and J by 5 bases, with 14 bases left in between. This CDR3 spans 13 amino acids. Looked up from germline, CDR1 is SGHTA and CDR2 is FQGNSA.

The chain's CDR3 is CASSVDSQGYNSPLHF. The CDR3 bases are TGTGCCAGCAGCGTAGACAGCCAGGGCTATAATTCACCCCTCCACTTT. V is TRBV9 and J is TRBJ1-6; possible D gene TRBD1, 5 bases. V was shortened by 0 bases and J by 3 bases, with 10 bases between the two germline ends. The length of the CDR3 is 16 residues. The germline gives CDR1 SGDLS, CDR2 YYNGEE.

This clonotype was picked up many times. The J gene is TRBJ1-1, the V gene TRBV20-1, with D tentatively TRBD1 (5 bases). The CDR3 runs to 10 residues. The V gene lost 5 bases and the J gene lost 8 bases, with 9 bases spanning the gap. Germline CDR1 reads DFQATT; CDR2 reads SNEGSKA (reference sequence). The CDR3 DNA reads TGCAGTGCTTCAGGGAACGAAGCTTTCTTT. It yields the protein CSASGNEAFF.

This chain connects TRBV2 to TRBJ1-6, with D maybe TRBD1 (5 bases). The CDR3 has 14 amino acids. Trimming removed 3 bases from V and 4 bases from J, with 7 bases in between. In germline, CDR1 is SNHLY, CDR2 FYNNEI. CDR3 in amino acids: CASSEGPYNSPLHF. In DNA, the CDR3 is TGTGCCAGCAGTGAGGGACCGTATAATTCACCCCTCCACTTT.

The chain recombines TRBV10-3 with TRBJ2-3; 10 nucleotides agree with TRBD2. After removal of 3 bases from V and 1 base from J, the junction contained 4 bases not matched to a gene. Germline V gene data show CDR1 as ENHRY and CDR2 as SYGVKD. The CDR3 loop spans 16 amino acids. The CDR3 here is CAISDSGTSGTDTQYF. The CDR3 DNA follows: TGTGCCATCAGTGACTCCGGGACTAGCGGCACAGATACGCAGTATTTT.

This clonotype was detected ten times or more. The chain employs TRBV3-1 and TRBJ1-1; weak D call: TRBD1 (5 bases). Trimming left V 8 bases short and J 0 bases short, with 13 bases between. The germline gives CDR1 LGHDT, CDR2 YNNKEL (reference sequence). This CDR3 contains 14 residues. The CDR3 region is CASLSADMNTEAFF. The DNA of the CDR3 is TGTGCCAGCTTATCCGCGGACATGAACACTGAAGCTTTCTTT.

Many counts were recorded for this clonotype. This sequence joins TRBV6-1 and TRBJ2-1; 10 bases line up with TRBD1. J gave up 3 bases and V 6 bases, and 8 bases lay outside the gene matches. Germline V CDR1 and CDR2: MNHNS, SASEGT. This CDR3 contains 16 residues. The chain's CDR3 is CASRGQGTGDYNEQFF. In DNA form, the CDR3 reads TGTGCCAGCAGGGGACAAGGGACAGGGGACTACAATGAGCAGTTCTTC.

This clonotype was detected ten times or more. The chain combines TRBV5-1 with TRBJ2-4; no reliable D call. The germline V and J ends were trimmed by 4 bases and 0 bases, with 17 bases remaining between them. Germline CDR1 SGHRS, CDR2 YFSETQ. The CDR3 totals 17 residues. The DNA for the CDR3 is TGCGCCAGCAGCCCCCCAAGGGTCGGAGTAGCCAAAAACATTCAGTACTTC. Protein: CASSPPRVGVAKNIQYF.

The V call is TRBV6-2 or TRBV6-3, the J call TRBJ1-5; perhaps TRBD1 as D (5 bases). The ends were cut back, 4 bases at V and 6 bases at J, with 19 bases in the middle. The germline CDR1 and CDR2 sequences are MNHEY and SVGEGT. This CDR3 region has 16 residues. The CDR3 loop is CASSSIIGAQVQPQHF. The CDR3 nucleotides read TGTGCCAGCAGTTCGATAATTGGGGCGCAGGTTCAGCCCCAGCATTTT.

The chain employs TRBV27 and TRBJ1-2, with D unresolved. The V end lost 3 bases, the J end lost 4 bases, and 12 bases lay between the germline ends. This CDR3 has 14 residues. The germline gives CDR1 MNHEY, CDR2 SMNVEV (reference sequence). Here the CDR3 reads CASSFREDAYGYTF. CDR3 DNA: TGTGCCAGCAGTTTCCGGGAAGATGCCTATGGCTACACCTTC.

This clonotype was counted many times. The chain combines TRBV28 with TRBJ1-1, with D possibly matching TRBD1 (5 bases). The V gene lost 7 bases and the J gene lost 5 bases, with 8 bases spanning the gap. Per germline, CDR1 MDHEN and CDR2 SYDVKM. This CDR3 has 11 residues. The CDR3 coding sequence is TGTGCCAGCATAGGGGAAACTGAAGCTTTCTTT. Translating it yields CASIGETEAFF.

This clonotype was seen many times. The chain is built from TRBV27 and TRBJ2-3, with 10 bases matching TRBD2. The CDR3 loop spans 16 amino acids. Germline CDR1 is MNHEY and CDR2 is SMNVEV (reference sequence). V dropped 1 base and J dropped 1; count of bases not matched to a gene: 2. As DNA, the CDR3 is TGTGCCAGCAGTTTATTGCTAGCGGGGGGCACAGATACGCAGTATTTT. It specifies CASSLLLAGGTDTQYF.

This clonotype was seen only a few times. V usage is TRBV6-1 and J usage is TRBJ1-2, with 8 bases that match TRBD1. The CDR3 is made up of 16 amino acids. CDR1 MNHNS and CDR2 SASEGT come from the germline V gene. V dropped 3 bases and J dropped 4; count of bases not matched to a gene: 10. The CDR3 DNA is TGTGCCAGCAGTGAGGCTACGGACAGGGTCCTCTATGGCTACACCTTC. Translated: CASSEATDRVLYGYTF.

The sample holds many counts of this clonotype. The rearrangement uses TRBV29-1 and TRBJ1-2, with no clear D. This CDR3 contains 14 residues. The germline gives CDR1 SQVTM, CDR2 ANQGSEA. Between the trimmed V and J ends, which lost 4 bases and 8 bases, there was a span of 20 bases. DNA of the CDR3: TGCAGCGTTGTAGGTACAGCCAGAATTGGGGGCTACACCTTC. Protein: CSVVGTARIGGYTF.

The chain employs TRBV3-1 and TRBJ1-1; D gene unclear. The CDR3 has 13 amino acids. Germline V gene sequence: CDR1 LGHDT, CDR2 YNNKEL (reference sequence). Trimming stripped 6 bases from V and 3 bases from J, with 11 bases between. CDR3 residues: CASSDGSYTEAFF. The CDR3 region has the DNA TGTGCCAGCAGTGACGGATCCTACACTGAAGCTTTCTTT.

This clonotype was observed a handful of times. The CDR3 DNA sequence: TGTGCCAGCAGCTCTGTCAGGGGGCTACAGGGCTACACCTTC. It translates to CASSSVRGLQGYTF. This rearrangement joins TRBV6-2 or TRBV6-3 to TRBJ1-2, with 8 bases matching TRBD1. Germline V gene lookup returns CDR1 MNHEY and CDR2 SVGEGT. Unmatched junction bases numbered 11, after V lost 6 bases and J lost 8 bases. CDR3 length: 14 amino acids.

There are many counts of this clonotype. This rearrangement joins TRBV5-5 to TRBJ1-1, with 7 bases identical to TRBD1. V shed 4 bases, J shed 3 bases, and the junction held 9 bases outside the gene matches. CDR1 is SGHKS and CDR2 is YYEKEE in the germline V gene (reference sequence). The CDR3 spans 15 residues. The DNA for the CDR3 is TGTGCCAGCAGCCCGAGCTACAGGGGCTACACTGAAGCTTTCTTT. This encodes CASSPSYRGYTEAFF. Full variable domain (remainder filled in from reference TRBV5-5 and TRBJ1-1): DAGVTQSPTHLIKTRGQQVTLRCSPISGHKSVSWYQQVLGQGPQFIFQYYEKEERGRGNFPDRFSARQFPNYSSELNVNALLLGDSALYLCASSPSYRGYTEAFFGQGTRLTVV.

The chain combines TRBV7-9 with TRBJ1-2; tentative D call: TRBD1 (6 bases). The CDR3 has 13 residues. Trimming pared 9 bases from V and 3 bases from J, leaving 14 bases between. Germline-derived CDR1 and CDR2 are SEHNR and FQNEAQ (reference sequence). The CDR3, as DNA: TGTGCCAGTGGCATAGGGGGGGACTATGGCTACACCTTC. Translating gives CASGIGGDYGYTF.

This chain joins TRBV6-5 and TRBJ2-2; D call uncertain. This CDR3 has 14 amino acids. V shed 5 bases and J shed 5 bases, with 12 bases lying between them. The germline V gene has CDR1 MNHEY and CDR2 SVGAGI. In nucleotides, the CDR3 is TGTGCCAGCAGTAAACGATCCCAGACCGGGGAGCTGTTTTTT. Protein sequence: CASSKRSQTGELFF.